The 9 T cell receptor beta chains reported below all come from one sample, sequenced in a study of shared clonotypes between healthy human individuals. Generated by immunoSEQ multiplex PCR, the TCRdb table keeps only in-frame clones and is missing some. The sample shows over a million clones, roughly 74% of them seen only once. Sequenced: memory CD4+ T cells from PBMCs. The sample's subset: CD45RA-negative fraction. The receptors derive from a man younger than 35 in good health. Some clones in this sample may be carry-over from other donors' samples.

This chain links TRBV4-3 with TRBJ1-1, with TRBD1 identical over 7 bases. The CDR3 contains 16 residues. Germline trimming cut 3 bases from V and 2 bases from J; bases unmatched to any gene: 9. Germline assignment: CDR1 LGHNA and CDR2 YSLEER. The chain's CDR3 is CASSQLRQGLNTEAFF. The CDR3 DNA reads TGCGCCAGCAGCCAGTTAAGACAGGGCCTAAACACTGAAGCTTTCTTT.

This chain connects TRBV28 to TRBJ2-1, with D perhaps given as TRBD1 or TRBD2 (5 bases each). The CDR3 spans 14 residues. Between the trimmed V and J ends, which lost 6 bases and 8 bases, there was a span of 17 bases. Germline CDR1 reads MDHEN; CDR2 reads SYDVKM. As DNA, the CDR3 is TGTGCCAGCAGGCGCTGGGGGAGAGGGGATGAGCAGTTCTTC. It specifies CASRRWGRGDEQFF.

With regard to this clone: A far larger clone differs by one base, so this is likely a read error. Other DNA sequences in the same sample also yield this CDR3. The V gene is TRBV2, the J gene TRBJ1-1, with TRBD1 identical over 7 bases. The CDR3 extends over 14 amino acids. The V segment lost 5 bases and the J segment 0 bases; nucleotides outside the gene matches: 3. Looked up from germline, CDR1 is SNHLY and CDR2 is FYNNEI. CDR3 region: CASSLTGMNTEAFF. Here the CDR3 DNA reads TGTGCCAGCAGTTTGACAGGGATGAACACTGAAGCTTTCTTT.

In this sample, this clone turned up many times. The same CDR3 can be traced to other DNA sequences in this sample. The chain combines TRBV11-2 with TRBJ2-1; tentatively, D is TRBD2 (6 bases). The V gene's germline CDR1 is SGHAT and CDR2 FQNNGV. The CDR3 is 15 amino acids. V was clipped by 5 bases and J by 4 bases, with 15 bases between them. The CDR3 nucleotides read TGTGCCAGCAGCCCTGGAGTAGCGGTATACAATGAGCAGTTCTTC. As protein: CASSPGVAVYNEQFF.

The chain uses TRBV7-8 and TRBJ2-7; D is unclear. This CDR3 is 13 amino acids long. CDR1 is SGHVS, CDR2 FQNEAQ, per germline. V dropped 5 bases and J dropped 4 bases, with 12 bases sitting between them. The CDR3 DNA reads TGTGCCAGCAGCCCACAGATACAGTACGAGCAGTACTTC. Protein: CASSPQIQYEQYF.

The chain employs TRBV14 and TRBJ2-5; TRBD2 matches 9 bases. The DNA matches TRBJ2-7 better at its end, which makes the J call doubtful. The CDR3 runs to 20 residues. The germline gives CDR1 SGHDN, CDR2 FVKESK. The DNA for the CDR3 is TGTGCCAGCAGCCGATCTGGGTGGAGACTAGCGGCAAGGAGGTCCTACGAGCAGTACTTC. It yields the protein CASSRSGWRLAARRSYEQYF.

Note on this clone: Additional DNA sequences in this sample encode the identical CDR3. The V gene is TRBV29-1, the J gene TRBJ2-3; 8 bases agree with TRBD1. From germline, CDR1 is SQVTM and CDR2 ANQGSEA. CDR3 length: 12 residues. The trim removed 6 bases at V and 1 base at J, leaving 0 bases unmatched. CDR3 nucleotides: TGCAGCGTGGACAGGGGCACAGATACGCAGTATTTT. Its translation: CSVDRGTDTQYF.

The chain couples TRBV5-1 to TRBJ2-2; D ambiguous. CDR3 size: 15 residues. Germline V gives CDR1 SGHRS, CDR2 YFSETQ. V lost 1 base, J lost 2 bases, and 9 bases lay in between. CDR3 sequence: CASSLKGINTGELFF. The CDR3 DNA reads TGCGCCAGCAGCTTGAAGGGAATAAACACCGGGGAGCTGTTTTTT.

The V call is TRBV7-9, the J call TRBJ2-5; possibly TRBD1 for D (5 bases). Deletions cut 2 bases from V and 3 bases from J, with 10 bases between. This CDR3 spans 14 amino acids. Germline assignment: CDR1 SEHNR and CDR2 FQNEAQ (reference sequence). The CDR3 region has the DNA TGTGCCAGCAGCTTAATGGGGCCGGAAGAGACCCAGTACTTC. Translation gives CASSLMGPEETQYF.